The 10 T cell receptor beta chains below come from one sample, sequenced in a study of CD8+CD57+ T cells in acquired aplastic anemia. TCR beta VDJ combinations and CDR3 sequences were profiled from genomic DNA. TCRdb analysed the reads with MiXCR anew, one entry per CDR3 protein. The data show under 200,000 distinct CDR3 sequences, less than 50% seen once. All sequencing subjects had displayed CD8+CD57+ cell expansion on flow cytometry. Material for sequencing was sorted CD4+, CD8+, or CD8+CD57+ T cells (not recorded which) from PBMCs. These receptors were taken from a human donor with aplastic anemia.

This clonotype was picked up many times. The V call is TRBV5-1, the J call TRBJ2-5; TRBD2 might be the D (5 bases). Germline assignment: CDR1 SGHRS and CDR2 YFSETQ. The CDR3 consists of 14 residues. V was pared by 4 bases and J by 5 bases, with 15 bases between. The CDR3 DNA is TGCGCCAGCAGCGTTAACCGGAGGTCGGAGACCCAGTACTTC. It encodes CASSVNRRSETQYF.

The rearrangement uses TRBV18 and TRBJ2-1; D not certain. This CDR3 spans 11 amino acids. Germline V gene lookup returns CDR1 KGHSH and CDR2 LQKENI. Between the trimmed V and J ends, which lost 1 base and 9 bases, there was a span of 4 bases. CDR3 sequence: CASSPRIEQFF. The CDR3 DNA follows: TGTGCCAGCTCACCACGGATTGAGCAGTTCTTC.

This clonotype occurred many times. This chain uses TRBV6-1 with TRBJ2-1; 7 nucleotides match TRBD2. The CDR3 loop spans 16 amino acids. The trim removed 6 bases at V and 2 bases at J, leaving 10 bases unmatched. Germline CDR1 reads MNHNS; CDR2 reads SASEGT. The DNA for the CDR3 is TGTGCCAGCAGCCTACCTCCGGGACTAACCTACAATGAGCAGTTCTTC. Translated, it gives CASSLPPGLTYNEQFF.

The chain is built from TRBV19 and TRBJ1-1, with 7 bases aligning to TRBD1. Trimming at V came to 3 bases and at J to 5 bases, leaving 3 bases not matched to a gene. The CDR3 runs to 13 residues. Per germline, CDR1 LNHDA and CDR2 SQIVND (reference sequence). CDR3 sequence: CASSIDRATEAFF. The CDR3 DNA follows: TGTGCCAGTAGTATTGACAGGGCAACTGAAGCTTTCTTT.

This clonotype was counted a single time. J is TRBJ2-7 and V is TRBV19; TRBD1 might be the D (6 bases). V was trimmed by 3 bases and J by 4 bases, leaving 13 bases between them. CDR1 and CDR2 from the germline V gene are LNHDA and SQIVND (reference sequence). The CDR3 has 14 amino acids. CDR3 loop: CASSMTGRTYEQYF. In DNA form, the CDR3 reads TGTGCCAGTAGTATGACAGGTAGGACGTACGAGCAGTACTTC.

The chain has TRBV29-1 and TRBJ1-2; no clear D. The CDR3 has 13 amino acids. Between the trimmed V and J ends, which lost 0 bases and 3 bases, there was a span of 8 bases. The germline V gene encodes CDR1 SQVTM and CDR2 ANQGSEA. CDR3 in amino acids: CSVEDLEDYGYTF. As DNA, the CDR3 is TGCAGCGTTGAAGACCTAGAGGACTATGGCTACACCTTC. Full variable domain (remainder filled in from reference TRBV29-1 and TRBJ1-2): SAVISQKPSRDICQRGTSLTIQCQVDSQVTMMFWYRQQPGQSLTLIATANQGSEATYESGFVIDKFPISRPNLTFSTLTVSNMSPEDSSIYLCSVEDLEDYGYTFGSGTRLTVV.

This clonotype has ten or more counts. The chain has TRBV7-2 and TRBJ1-1, with D maybe TRBD1 (5 bases). Trimming removed 8 bases at V and 4 bases at J, with 14 bases between. The CDR3 is 13 residues long. The germline V gene encodes CDR1 SGHTA and CDR2 FQGNSA. This CDR3 reads CASAQGRGTEAFF. The CDR3 nucleotides are TGTGCCAGCGCCCAGGGTAGAGGCACTGAAGCTTTCTTT.

This chain links TRBV19 with TRBJ2-1, with 7 nucleotides matching TRBD1. J was trimmed by 5 bases and V by 10 bases; bases with no gene match: 8. From germline, CDR1 is LNHDA and CDR2 SQIVND (reference sequence). The CDR3 extends over 13 amino acids. This CDR3 reads CATLNRGDNEQFF. As DNA, the CDR3 is TGTGCCACTCTGAACAGGGGCGACAATGAGCAGTTCTTC.

CDR3 in DNA: TGTGCCAGCAGTTACGGGGACAGTACCTACGAGCAGTACTTC. It codes for CASSYGDSTYEQYF. V and J are TRBV6-5 and TRBJ2-7; 7 nucleotides line up with TRBD1. CDR3 length: 14 residues. The germline CDR1 and CDR2 sequences are MNHEY and SVGAGI. Trimming took 2 bases from V and 2 from J; bases not matched to a gene: 3.

V usage is TRBV19 and J usage is TRBJ1-6, with unresolved D. This CDR3 region has 14 residues. Germline CDR1 reads LNHDA; CDR2 reads SQIVND (reference sequence). V dropped 9 bases and J dropped 5 bases, with 14 bases sitting between them. The CDR3 nucleotides are TGTGCCAGCTCTGGCGGGGTCAATAATTCACCCCTCCACTTT. It translates to CASSGGVNNSPLHF.